Below, 14 T cell receptor beta chains from the same sample are listed, as sequenced in a study of blood T cells in healthy people across ages. Together with a sample-barcoded 5' primer, a J-beta primer mix was included in a second PCR lasting 7 to 11 cycles. A single record per CDR3 protein comes from TCRdb applying MiXCR to the 5' RACE reads. This table holds some 860,000 distinct CDR3 sequences, approximately 53% found once. Sequenced input: blood. Receptors originate from a middle-aged man in good health.

V and J are TRBV12-3 or TRBV12-4 and TRBJ2-7; D uncertain. The germline V and J ends were trimmed by 4 bases and 2 bases, with 12 bases remaining between them. The CDR3 is made up of 14 amino acids. Written as DNA, the CDR3 is TGTGCCAGCAGTTCCAATGACGCCGCCTACGAGCAGTACTTC. Translated: CASSSNDAAYEQYF.

This clonotype has more than one count but fewer than ten. The chain uses TRBV5-1 and TRBJ1-1; perhaps TRBD1 as D (5 bases). The length of the CDR3 is 16 residues. V lost 1 base and J 2 bases, leaving 15 bases between the germline ends. The germline gives CDR1 SGHRS, CDR2 YFSETQ. CDR3 sequence (DNA): TGCGCCAGCAGCTTGCACGAAAGGGGAGGAAACACTGAAGCTTTCTTT. This encodes CASSLHERGGNTEAFF.

This rearrangement joins TRBV7-3 to TRBJ2-3; D perhaps matches TRBD2 (6 bases). The germline gives CDR1 SGHTA, CDR2 FQGTGA. V shed 2 bases and J shed 6 bases, with 12 bases lying between them. The CDR3 covers 14 residues. The CDR3 coding sequence is TGTGCCAGCAGCTTAGTACTAGCTGGGGATACGCAGTATTTT. This translates into CASSLVLAGDTQYF.

J is TRBJ1-6 and V is TRBV6-5; 7 nucleotides agree with TRBD1. Germline V CDR1 and CDR2: MNHEY, SVGAGI. V shed 0 bases and J 5 bases; nucleotides not matched to a gene: 16. The CDR3 is made up of 20 amino acids. Here the CDR3 DNA reads TGTGCCAGCAGTTACTCCGGGACCTGGGGACAGCGCCTTAATAATTCACCCCTCCACTTT. Encoded protein: CASSYSGTWGQRLNNSPLHF.

The chain couples TRBV2 to TRBJ1-1, with 7 bases lining up with TRBD1. With 2 bases clipped from V and 0 bases from J, the junction kept 3 bases outside the gene matches. CDR1 and CDR2 (germline): SNHLY, FYNNEI. This CDR3 is 15 amino acids long. This CDR3 reads CASSESGQVNTEAFF. CDR3 bases: TGTGCCAGCAGTGAATCCGGACAGGTGAACACTGAAGCTTTCTTT.

This sequence joins TRBV11-2 and TRBJ2-5, with D possibly matching TRBD2 (5 bases). With 0 bases removed from V and 1 base from J, the gap between germline ends came to 9 bases. The CDR3 length is 15 residues. Germline V gene lookup returns CDR1 SGHAT and CDR2 FQNNGV. CDR3 protein: CASSLDPGVQETQYF. The CDR3 DNA is TGTGCCAGCAGCTTAGATCCCGGGGTCCAAGAGACCCAGTACTTC.

This clonotype was observed a handful of times. The chain recombines TRBV2 with TRBJ2-1; 8 bases are shared with TRBD1. Germline values: CDR1 SNHLY, CDR2 FYNNEI. With V trimmed by 5 bases and J by 6 bases, 6 bases remained unmatched. The CDR3 is 14 residues long. The CDR3 DNA reads as TGTGCCAGCAGTCCCAGGACAGGGCGCAATGAGCAGTTCTTC. Amino acids: CASSPRTGRNEQFF.

The chain uses TRBV7-2 and TRBJ2-3; 8 positions match TRBD1. Losses at the gene ends were 6 bases for V and 0 bases for J; bases not matched to a gene: 5. Germline loops: CDR1 SGHTA, CDR2 FQGNSA. The CDR3 is 15 amino acids. CDR3 coding DNA: TGTGCCAGCAGGCAGGGGGCGCGAAGCACAGATACGCAGTATTTT. Its translation is CASRQGARSTDTQYF.

The genes are TRBV20-1 and TRBJ2-7; 8 bases fit TRBD2. Per the germline V gene, CDR1 is DFQATT and CDR2 is SNEGSKA (reference sequence). This CDR3 is built from 12 residues. The V segment lost 6 bases and the J segment 3 bases; nucleotides outside the gene matches: 4. Written as DNA, the CDR3 is TGCAGTGCAGAGCGGGAGAACTACGAGCAGTACTTC. Its protein is CSAERENYEQYF.

The V gene is TRBV2, the J gene TRBJ1-6; the match to TRBD1 covers 7 bases. The trim removed 9 bases at V and 10 bases at J, leaving 12 bases unmatched. The CDR3 covers 14 residues. Germline assignment: CDR1 SNHLY and CDR2 FYNNEI. The CDR3 spells CASSLRDRASPLHF. The CDR3 DNA reads TGTGCCAGTTCGCTCCGGGACAGAGCCTCACCCCTCCACTTT.

This clonotype has just a few counts. The chain uses TRBV4-1 and TRBJ1-1, with D unresolved. V was clipped by 0 bases and J by 5 bases, with 13 bases between them. In germline, CDR1 is MGHRA, CDR2 YSYEKL. The CDR3 has 15 amino acids. The chain's CDR3 is CASSQDATIGTEAFF. The CDR3 nucleotides read TGCGCCAGCAGCCAAGATGCGACAATTGGTACTGAAGCTTTCTTT.

This clonotype was seen a few times. It is unclear where the CDR3 begins or ends on the DNA, so no DNA is shown, and the CDR3 is as TCRdb lists it. The chain carries TRBV20-1 and TRBJ2-5; the table's D gene call, TRBD2, was not cross checked with the DNA. Germline loops: CDR1 DFQATT, CDR2 SNEGSKA (reference sequence). Inclusive of both ends, the CDR3 amounts to 18 amino acids. The CDR3: CSAREGLPESFGPGEQYF.

The sample holds a few counts of this clonotype. The gene calls are TRBV12-3 or TRBV12-4 and TRBJ1-2; the D gene is possibly TRBD1 (5 bases). This CDR3 has 12 amino acids. V shed 7 bases and J shed 3 bases, with 9 bases lying between them. The CDR3 loop is CASKGSHYGYTF. The CDR3 DNA is TGTGCCAGCAAGGGGTCTCACTATGGCTACACCTTC.

This clonotype appeared once. The genes are TRBV7-2 and TRBJ1-2; the D gene is possibly TRBD1 (5 bases). This CDR3 contains 15 residues. Between the trimmed V and J ends, which lost 5 bases and 4 bases, there was a span of 17 bases. Germline-derived CDR1 and CDR2 are SGHTA and FQGNSA. This CDR3 is CASSEASGTAYGYTF. CDR3 nucleotide sequence: TGTGCCAGCAGCGAGGCTTCAGGGACGGCCTATGGCTACACCTTC.